The rows below give T cell receptor beta chains drawn from one sample of a study of blood T cell repertoires in COVID-19. Sequencing was performed with immunoSEQ multiplex PCR; in TCRdb, only in-frame clones are kept and a portion is missing. This table holds some 44,000 clones, roughly 89% found once. Sequenced input: peripheral blood. These receptors were collected from a man aged 55 to 70 with active COVID-19. CDR3s include the opening cysteine and the closing phenylalanine or tryptophan.

>TRBV5-6|TRBJ2-3
CASSPRTGGFYTDTQYF
>TRBV18|TRBJ2-1
CASSPTGMIYNEQFF
>TRBV9|TRBJ2-2
CASSNGGAASTGELFF
>TRBV2|TRBJ2-1
CAGGADDNEQFF
>TRBV5-3|TRBJ2-2
CARSYRGHGELFF
>TRBV5-1|TRBJ2-7
CASSPGGFSYEQYF
>TRBV9|TRBJ2-1
CASSVAGAGALRYEQFF
>TRBV6-2/TRBV6-3|TRBJ1-4
CASSYPSKAPDRVDEKLFF
>TRBV5-1|TRBJ1-4
CASSSRQGGEKLFF
>TRBV11-3|TRBJ2-5
CASSSKLAGAAGTQYF
>TRBV19|TRBJ2-1
CASSIRGGTTYNEQFF
>TRBV3-1/TRBV3-2|TRBJ1-2
CASSQDQRTGGYTF
>TRBV30|TRBJ2-1
CAWSVGLAGTEQFF
>TRBV24-1|TRBJ1-5
CATSDPAQANQPQHF
>TRBV7-8|TRBJ1-6
CASSPIGGFDSPLHF
>TRBV9|TRBJ2-1
CASSSGQYNEQFF
>TRBV6-2/TRBV6-3|TRBJ2-7
CASSTTSGASFYEQYF
>TRBV27|TRBJ2-7
CASSLSLMDRGVYEQYF
>TRBV7-2|TRBJ2-7
CASSLTGTAHYEQYF
>TRBV7-2|TRBJ1-5
CASSLSQGAGQPQHF
>TRBV7-2|TRBJ2-5
CASSLSRGGARETQYF
>TRBV6-5|TRBJ2-5
CAKRGREECETQYF
>TRBV4-2|TRBJ2-3
CASSQEGRAVTDTQYF
>TRBV6-5|TRBJ1-2
CAAGNNYGYTF
>TRBV4-1|TRBJ2-7
CASSFRTGESYEQYF
>TRBV7-2|TRBJ2-2
CASSLGGQGATGELFF
>TRBV7-6|TRBJ2-2
CASSSISGGELFF
>TRBV3-1/TRBV3-2|TRBJ2-5
CASSSQGVRETQYF
>TRBV27|TRBJ2-1
CASSLEAGRYNEQFF
>TRBV6-2/TRBV6-3|TRBJ2-3
CASSYSGLGWSTQYF
>TRBV10-3|TRBJ1-5
CAIARGSNQPQHF
>TRBV2|TRBJ1-1
CASQEQGNTEAFF
>TRBV5-1|TRBJ2-1
CASSPPGGGNEQFF
>TRBV6-5|TRBJ2-1
CASSPDRANNNEQFF
>TRBV5-5|TRBJ1-4
CASSFAGTGGEKLFF
>TRBV24-1|TRBJ2-1
CATSDMGTGGFQDEQFF